This T cell receptor (beta chain) is drawn from a study of shared clonotypes between healthy human individuals. Naive CD8 populations comprised CD45RO-negative cells positively selected for CCR7, excluding terminally differentiated effector memory CD45RA+ cells. The CDR3 is 22 amino acids. V lost 6 bases and J 1 base, leaving 35 bases between the germline ends. CDR1 is MNHEY, CDR2 SMNVEV, per germline (reference sequence). Assay used: immunoSEQ multiplex PCR; TCRdb lists only in-frame clones, some missing. The sample gives some 2.1 million clones, roughly 95% of which show up once; around 1.8% is in the top ten.

The receptor was isolated from a man younger than 30 in good health. Some clones in this sample may be carry-over from other donors' samples. Sequenced material: naive CD8+ T cells from PBMCs. The J gene is TRBJ2-3, the V gene TRBV27, with TRBD2 as a possible D gene (9 bases). CDR3 nucleotides: TGTGCCAGCAGCCCCGACAGGCCGCGGTCTAGCGGGACGACAGGGGGCACAGATACGCAGTATTTT. It is translated as CASSPDRPRSSGTTGGTDTQYF.